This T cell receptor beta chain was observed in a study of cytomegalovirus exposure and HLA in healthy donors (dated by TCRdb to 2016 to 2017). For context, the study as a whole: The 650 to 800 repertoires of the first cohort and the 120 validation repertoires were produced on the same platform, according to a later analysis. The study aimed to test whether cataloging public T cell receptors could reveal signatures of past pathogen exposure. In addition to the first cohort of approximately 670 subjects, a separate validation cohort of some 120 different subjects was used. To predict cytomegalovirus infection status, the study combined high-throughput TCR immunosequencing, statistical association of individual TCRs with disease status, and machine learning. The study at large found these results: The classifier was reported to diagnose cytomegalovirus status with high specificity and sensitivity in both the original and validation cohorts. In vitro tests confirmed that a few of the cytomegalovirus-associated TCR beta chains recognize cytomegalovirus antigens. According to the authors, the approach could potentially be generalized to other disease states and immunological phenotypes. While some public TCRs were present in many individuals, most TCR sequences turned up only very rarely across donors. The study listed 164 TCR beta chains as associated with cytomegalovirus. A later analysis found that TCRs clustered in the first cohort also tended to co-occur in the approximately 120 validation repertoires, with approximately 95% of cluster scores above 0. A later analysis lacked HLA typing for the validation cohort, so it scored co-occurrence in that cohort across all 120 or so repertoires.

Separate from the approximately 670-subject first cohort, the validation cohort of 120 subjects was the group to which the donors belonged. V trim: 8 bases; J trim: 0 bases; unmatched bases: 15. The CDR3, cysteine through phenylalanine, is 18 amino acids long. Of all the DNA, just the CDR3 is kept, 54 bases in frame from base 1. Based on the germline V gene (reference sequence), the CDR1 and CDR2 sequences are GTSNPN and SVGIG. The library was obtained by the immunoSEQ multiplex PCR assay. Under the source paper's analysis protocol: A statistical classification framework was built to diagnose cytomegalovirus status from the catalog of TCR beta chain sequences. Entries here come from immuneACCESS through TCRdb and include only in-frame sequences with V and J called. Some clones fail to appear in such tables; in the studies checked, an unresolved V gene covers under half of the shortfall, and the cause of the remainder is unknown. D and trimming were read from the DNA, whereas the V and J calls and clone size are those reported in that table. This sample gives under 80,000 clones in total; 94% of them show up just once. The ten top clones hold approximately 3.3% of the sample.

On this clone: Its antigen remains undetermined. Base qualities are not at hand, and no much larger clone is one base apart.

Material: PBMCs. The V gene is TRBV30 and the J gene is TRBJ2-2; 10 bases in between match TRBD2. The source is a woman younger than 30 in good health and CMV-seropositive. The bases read TGTGCCCGCAAAAACCTCGGGCTAGCGGGGGCGAACACCGGGGAGCTGTTTTTT. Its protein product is CARKNLGLAGANTGELFF.